Listed here are 5 T cell receptor beta chains from one sample, sequenced in a study of type 1 regulatory T cells. Their recognized antigens are unknown. TCRdb reprocessed the reads with MiXCR, giving one entry per CDR3 protein. The data show 60,000 to 70,000 distinct CDR3 sequences, with approximately 47% seen just once and more than 2% held by the top ten. Sequenced sample: cultured non-Tr1 T cells, either the whole culture or a sorted T cell fraction (not recorded which). These receptor sequences come from a human donor in good health.

The genes are TRBV7-9 and TRBJ2-5; D gene unclear. Germline values: CDR1 SEHNR, CDR2 FQNEAQ (reference sequence). The CDR3 extends over 12 amino acids. Trimming removed 6 bases at V and 2 bases at J, with 7 bases between. This CDR3 is CASSILQETQYF. CDR3 nucleotide sequence: TGTGCCAGCAGTATCCTGCAAGAGACCCAGTACTTC. The full variable domain, with the rest looked up from reference TRBV7-9 and TRBJ2-5, is DTGVSQNPRHKITKRGQNVTFRCDPISEHNRLYWYRQTLGQGPEFLTYFQNEAQLEKSRLLSDRFSAERPKGSFSTLEIQRTEQGDSAMYLCASSILQETQYFGPGTRLLVL.

This clonotype was recorded a few times. The chain joins TRBV7-9 to TRBJ1-2; tentative D call: TRBD1 (5 bases). Trimming pared 6 bases from V and 7 bases from J, leaving 18 bases between. The CDR3 totals 14 residues. The germline gives CDR1 SEHNR, CDR2 FQNEAQ (reference sequence). For the CDR3, the DNA is TGTGCCAGCAGTTCCCGGGGCGCGTTCGGTGGCTACACCTTC. Encoded protein: CASSSRGAFGGYTF.

V usage is TRBV2 and J usage is TRBJ2-1, with a tentative D call TRBD1 (6 bases). There are 11 residues in the CDR3. Trimming cost V 6 bases and J 6 bases, with 6 bases left between them. Germline V lookup: CDR1 SNHLY, CDR2 FYNNEI. CDR3 sequence (DNA): TGTGCCAGCAGCAGGGGCAATGAGCAGTTCTTC. It yields the protein CASSRGNEQFF.

The chain is built from TRBV5-1 and TRBJ1-6; 7 nucleotides match TRBD1. J lost 3 bases, V lost 1 base, and 4 bases had no gene match. Germline V gene data show CDR1 as SGHRS and CDR2 as YFSETQ. The CDR3 is 16 amino acids. This CDR3 is CASSLYGTVYNSPLHF. CDR3 nucleotide sequence: TGCGCCAGCAGCTTGTACGGGACAGTCTATAATTCACCCCTCCACTTT.

The chain uses TRBV2 and TRBJ1-5, with D possibly being TRBD1 (6 bases). The CDR3 totals 15 residues. Trimming stripped 4 bases from V and 0 bases from J, with 10 bases between. CDR1 and CDR2 (germline): SNHLY, FYNNEI. CDR3: CASSGDRNSNQPQHF. For the CDR3, the DNA is TGTGCCAGCAGTGGTGACAGGAATAGCAATCAGCCCCAGCATTTT.